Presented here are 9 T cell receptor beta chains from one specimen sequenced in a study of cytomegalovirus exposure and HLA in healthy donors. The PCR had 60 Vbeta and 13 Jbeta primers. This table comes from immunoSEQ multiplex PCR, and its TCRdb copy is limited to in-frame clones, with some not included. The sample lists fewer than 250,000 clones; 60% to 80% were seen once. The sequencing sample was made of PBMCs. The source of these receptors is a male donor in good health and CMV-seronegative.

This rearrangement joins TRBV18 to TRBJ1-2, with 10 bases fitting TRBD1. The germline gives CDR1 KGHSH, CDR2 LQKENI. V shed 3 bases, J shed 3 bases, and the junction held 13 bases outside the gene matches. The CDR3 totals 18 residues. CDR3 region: CASSPQNAGTGVDYGYTF. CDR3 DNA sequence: TGTGCCAGCTCACCGCAGAACGCTGGGACAGGGGTTGACTATGGCTACACCTTC.

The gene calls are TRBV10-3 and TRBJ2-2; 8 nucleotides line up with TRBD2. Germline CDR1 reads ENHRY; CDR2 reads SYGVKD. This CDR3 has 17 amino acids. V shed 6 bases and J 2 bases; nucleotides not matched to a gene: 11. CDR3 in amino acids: CAISPGGGALNTGELFF. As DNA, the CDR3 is TGTGCCATCAGCCCCGGGGGGGGCGCCCTAAACACCGGGGAGCTGTTTTTT.

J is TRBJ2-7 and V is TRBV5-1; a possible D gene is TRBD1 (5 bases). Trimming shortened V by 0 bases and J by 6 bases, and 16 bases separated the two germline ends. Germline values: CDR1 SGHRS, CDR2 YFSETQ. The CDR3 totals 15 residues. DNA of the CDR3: TGCGCCAGCAGCTTGGCAATAGGGGTGGGATCCGAGCAGTACTTC. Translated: CASSLAIGVGSEQYF.

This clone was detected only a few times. CDR3 sequence: CASSHQPGRDANYGYTF. The CDR3 DNA is TGCGCCAGCAGCCACCAGCCAGGCCGCGATGCTAACTATGGCTACACCTTC. V is TRBV5-1 and J is TRBJ1-2; D unresolved. Per the germline V gene, CDR1 is SGHRS and CDR2 is YFSETQ. The CDR3 extends over 17 amino acids. The V and J ends lost 4 bases and 0 bases respectively, with 19 bases between them. The full variable domain, its missing parts supplied by reference TRBV5-1 and TRBJ1-2, is KAGVTQTPRYLIKTRGQQVTLSCSPISGHRSVSWYQQTPGQGLQFLFEYFSETQRNKGNFPGRFSGRQFSNSRSEMNVSTLELGDSALYLCASSHQPGRDANYGYTFGSGTRLTVV.

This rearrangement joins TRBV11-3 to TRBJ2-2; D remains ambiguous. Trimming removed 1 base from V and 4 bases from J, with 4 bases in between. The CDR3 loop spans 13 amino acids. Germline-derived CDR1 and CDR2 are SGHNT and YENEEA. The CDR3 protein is CASSLALTGELFF. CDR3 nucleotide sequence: TGTGCCAGCAGCTTAGCCCTCACCGGGGAGCTGTTTTTT.

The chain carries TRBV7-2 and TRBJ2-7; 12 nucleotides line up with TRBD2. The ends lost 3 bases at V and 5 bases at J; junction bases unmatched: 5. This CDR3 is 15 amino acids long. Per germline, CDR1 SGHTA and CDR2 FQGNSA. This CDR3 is CASSFLAGGPHEQYF. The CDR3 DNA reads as TGTGCCAGCAGCTTCCTAGCGGGAGGGCCCCACGAGCAGTACTTC. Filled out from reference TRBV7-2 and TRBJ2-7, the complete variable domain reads GAGVSQSPSNKVTEKGKDVELRCDPISGHTALYWYRQSLGQGLEFLIYFQGNSAPDKSGLPSDRFSAERTGGSVSTLTIQRTQQEDSAVYLCASSFLAGGPHEQYFGPGTRLTVT.

The CDR3 region is CASSLRSRTGVGYTF. CDR3 in DNA: TGTGCCAGCAGCTTACGGAGCAGGACAGGGGTTGGCTACACCTTC. The rearrangement uses TRBV7-2 and TRBJ1-2; TRBD1 aligns across 9 bases. From germline, CDR1 is SGHTA and CDR2 FQGNSA. The V segment lost 2 bases and the J segment 7 bases; nucleotides outside the gene matches: 8. This CDR3 comprises 15 residues.

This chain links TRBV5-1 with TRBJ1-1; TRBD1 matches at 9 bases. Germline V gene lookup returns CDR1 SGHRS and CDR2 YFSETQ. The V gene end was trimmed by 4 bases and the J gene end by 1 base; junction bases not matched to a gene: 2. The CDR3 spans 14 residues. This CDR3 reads CASSKDRGNTEAFF. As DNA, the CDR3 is TGCGCCAGCAGCAAGGACAGGGGGAACACTGAAGCTTTCTTT.

The CDR3 loop is CASSLSGGTNQPQHF. The CDR3 DNA reads as TGCGCCAGCAGCTTGTCCGGAGGGACTAATCAGCCCCAGCATTTT. The V call is TRBV5-1, the J call TRBJ1-5; perhaps TRBD1 as D (5 bases). The CDR3 is 15 residues long. V was shortened by 1 base and J by 4 bases, with 12 bases between the two germline ends. Germline V gene sequence: CDR1 SGHRS, CDR2 YFSETQ.